This T cell receptor beta chain was identified in a study of breast tumors, draining lymph nodes, adjacent tissues. Study-wide findings and caveats: Compared with basal-like, luminal-like tumors shared significantly more repertoire with nontumor tissue. Findings are consistent with lymph node origin and intratumoral expansion of most tumor T cells. Tumor repertoires ranked between lymph nodes and nontumor tissue in diversity, with V and J gene preferences.

Breast cancer patients provided tissue from their axillary draining lymph nodes. This clonotype was seen ten or more times. Its antigen is unidentified. TCRdb itself ran the multiplex PCR reads through MiXCR, one entry per CDR3 protein. The data show 85,000 to 130,000 distinct CDR3 sequences, 21% seen once. The sample consisted of axillary lymph node tissue. This TCR derives from a female donor with breast cancer. Some clones in this sample may be carry-over from other donors' samples.

The CDR3 loop is CAWSRSRSYEQYF. In DNA form, the CDR3 reads TGTGCCTGGAGTCGCAGCCGCTCCTACGAGCAGTACTTC. This rearrangement joins TRBV30 to TRBJ2-7; D gene uncertain. CDR1 and CDR2 (germline): GTSNPN, SVGIG (reference sequence). V dropped 2 bases and J dropped 0 bases, with 8 bases sitting between them. The CDR3 length is 13 residues.